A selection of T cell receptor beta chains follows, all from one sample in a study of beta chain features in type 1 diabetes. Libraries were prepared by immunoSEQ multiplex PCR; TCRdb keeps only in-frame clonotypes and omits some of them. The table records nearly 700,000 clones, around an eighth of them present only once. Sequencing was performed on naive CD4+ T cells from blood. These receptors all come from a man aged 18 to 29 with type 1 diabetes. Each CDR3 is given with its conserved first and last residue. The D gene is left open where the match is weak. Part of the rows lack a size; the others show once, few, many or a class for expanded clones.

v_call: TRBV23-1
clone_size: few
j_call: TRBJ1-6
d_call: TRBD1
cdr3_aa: CASRAGTGGKNSPLHF
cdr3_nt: TGCGCCAGCAGAGCAGGGACAGGGGGGAAGAATTCACCCCTCCACTTT

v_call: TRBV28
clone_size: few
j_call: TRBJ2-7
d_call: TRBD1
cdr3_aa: CASSFGTDYEQYF
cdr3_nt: TGTGCCAGCAGTTTTGGGACAGACTACGAGCAGTACTTC

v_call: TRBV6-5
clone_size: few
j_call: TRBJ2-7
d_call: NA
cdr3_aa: CASSSYYEQYF
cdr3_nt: TGTGCCAGCAGTTCCTACTACGAGCAGTACTTC

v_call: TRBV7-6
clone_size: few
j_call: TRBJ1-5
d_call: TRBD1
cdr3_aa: CASSSGTGFNQPQHF
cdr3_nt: TGTGCCAGCAGCTCCGGGACAGGGTTTAATCAGCCCCAGCATTTT

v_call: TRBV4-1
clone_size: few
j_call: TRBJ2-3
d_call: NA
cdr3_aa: CASSQVAVSTDTQYF
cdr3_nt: TGCGCCAGCAGCCAAGTGGCAGTAAGCACAGATACGCAGTATTTT

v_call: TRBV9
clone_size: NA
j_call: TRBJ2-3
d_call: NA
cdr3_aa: CASSARGFLTDTQYF
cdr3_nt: TGTGCCAGCAGCGCCCGCGGGTTCCTCACAGATACGCAGTATTTT

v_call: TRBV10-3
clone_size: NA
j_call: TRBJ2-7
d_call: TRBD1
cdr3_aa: CATLTGSLYYEQYF
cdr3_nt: TGTGCCACCCTGACAGGGAGCCTGTACTACGAGCAGTACTTC

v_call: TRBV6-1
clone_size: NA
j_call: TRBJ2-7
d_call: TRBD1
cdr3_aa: CASTEAQGTSYEQYF
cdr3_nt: TGTGCCAGCACTGAGGCACAGGGGACGAGCTACGAGCAGTACTTC

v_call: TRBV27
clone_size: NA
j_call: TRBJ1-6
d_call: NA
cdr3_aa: CASSLTGWDSPLHF
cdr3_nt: TGTGCCAGCAGTTTAACGGGGTGGGATTCACCCCTCCACTTT

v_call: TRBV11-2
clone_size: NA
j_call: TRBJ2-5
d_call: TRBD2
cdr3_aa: CASSSVAGGLQETQYF
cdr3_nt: TGTGCCAGCAGCAGTGTAGCGGGGGGCCTACAAGAGACCCAGTACTTC

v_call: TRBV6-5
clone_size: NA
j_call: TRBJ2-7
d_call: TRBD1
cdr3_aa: CASSGGTGGAYEQYF
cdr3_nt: TGTGCCAGCAGTGGCGGGACAGGAGGAGCCTACGAGCAGTACTTC

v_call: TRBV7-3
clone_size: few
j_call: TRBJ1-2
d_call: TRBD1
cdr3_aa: CASSSDGTGTDPRGYTF
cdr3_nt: TGTGCCAGCAGCTCGGATGGGACAGGGACGGACCCGCGGGGCTACACCTTC

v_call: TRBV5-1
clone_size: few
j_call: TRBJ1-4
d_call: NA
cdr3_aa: CASSLARGPTNEKLFF
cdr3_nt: TGCGCCAGCAGCTTGGCCCGGGGACCAACTAATGAAAAACTGTTTTTT

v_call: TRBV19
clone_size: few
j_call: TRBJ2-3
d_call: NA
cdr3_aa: CASSDRGRDTQYF
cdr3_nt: TGTGCCAGTAGCGACCGGGGAAGGGATACGCAGTATTTT

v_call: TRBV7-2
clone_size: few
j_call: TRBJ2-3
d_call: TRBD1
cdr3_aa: CASSFPRGTGGSDTQYF
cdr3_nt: TGTGCCAGCAGCTTTCCACGCGGGACAGGGGGCTCAGATACGCAGTATTTT

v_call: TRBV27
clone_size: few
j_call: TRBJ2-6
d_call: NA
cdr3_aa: CASDPQAGANVLTF
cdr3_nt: TGTGCCAGCGACCCCCAGGCTGGGGCCAACGTCCTGACTTTC

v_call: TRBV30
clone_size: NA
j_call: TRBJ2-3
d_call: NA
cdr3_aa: CAWKRTDTQYF
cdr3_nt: TGTGCCTGGAAGAGAACAGATACGCAGTATTTT

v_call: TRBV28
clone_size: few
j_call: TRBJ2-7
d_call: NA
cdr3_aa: CASSLRGAREQYF
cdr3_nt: TGTGCCAGCAGTTTAAGGGGGGCCAGGGAGCAGTACTTC

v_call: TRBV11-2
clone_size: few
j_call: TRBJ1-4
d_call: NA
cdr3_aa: CASSSRDGNEKLFF
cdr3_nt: TGTGCCAGCAGCTCTCGGGACGGTAATGAAAAACTGTTTTTT

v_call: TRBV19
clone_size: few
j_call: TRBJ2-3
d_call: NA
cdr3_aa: CASTGQWTDTQYF
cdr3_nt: TGTGCCAGCACTGGACAGTGGACAGATACGCAGTATTTT

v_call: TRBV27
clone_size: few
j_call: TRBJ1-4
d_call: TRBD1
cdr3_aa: CASSLRTGELEKLFF
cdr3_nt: TGTGCCAGCAGTCTCCGGACAGGGGAGTTAGAGAAACTGTTTTTT

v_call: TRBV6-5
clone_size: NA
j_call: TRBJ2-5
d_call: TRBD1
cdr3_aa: CASSYWTGSPETQYF
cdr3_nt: TGTGCCAGCAGTTACTGGACAGGGTCCCCGGAGACCCAGTACTTC

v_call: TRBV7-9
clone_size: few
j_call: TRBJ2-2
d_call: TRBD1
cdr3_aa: CASSRQGEELFF
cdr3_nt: TGTGCCAGCAGCCGACAGGGAGAGGAGCTGTTTTTT

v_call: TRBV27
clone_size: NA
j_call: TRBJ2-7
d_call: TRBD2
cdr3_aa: CASSKRTSSGEGRSYEQYF
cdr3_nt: TGTGCCAGCAGTAAACGGACTAGCAGCGGGGAGGGACGCTCCTACGAGCAGTACTTC

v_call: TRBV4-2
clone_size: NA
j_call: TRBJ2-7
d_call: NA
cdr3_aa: CASSQDGTGQEYF
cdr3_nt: TGTGCCAGCAGCCAAGATGGGACCGGCCAGGAGTACTTC

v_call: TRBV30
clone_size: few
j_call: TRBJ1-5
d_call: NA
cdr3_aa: CAWSVGEYSNQPQHF
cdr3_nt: TGTGCCTGGAGTGTAGGGGAATATAGCAATCAGCCCCAGCATTTT

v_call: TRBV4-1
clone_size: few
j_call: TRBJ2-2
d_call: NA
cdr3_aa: CASSQEGSNTGELFF
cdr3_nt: TGCGCCAGCAGCCAAGAAGGTTCGAACACCGGGGAGCTGTTTTTT

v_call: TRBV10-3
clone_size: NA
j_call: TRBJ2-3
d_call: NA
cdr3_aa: CAIMAGGTGKDTQYF
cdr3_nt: TGTGCCATCATGGCGGGCGGGACGGGCAAAGATACGCAGTATTTT

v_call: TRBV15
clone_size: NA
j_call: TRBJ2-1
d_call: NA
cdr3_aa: CATHKGDGDSYNEQFF
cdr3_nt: TGTGCCACCCACAAGGGGGACGGAGACTCCTACAATGAGCAGTTCTTC

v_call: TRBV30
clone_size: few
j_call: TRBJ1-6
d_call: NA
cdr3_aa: CAWSVQRSSSYNSPLHF
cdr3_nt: TGTGCCTGGAGTGTACAACGCTCAAGCTCCTATAATTCACCCCTCCACTTT

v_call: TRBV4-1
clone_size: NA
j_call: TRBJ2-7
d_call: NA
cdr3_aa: CASSQDLIKASYEQYF
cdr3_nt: TGCGCCAGCAGCCAAGATCTTATTAAGGCGTCCTACGAGCAGTACTTC